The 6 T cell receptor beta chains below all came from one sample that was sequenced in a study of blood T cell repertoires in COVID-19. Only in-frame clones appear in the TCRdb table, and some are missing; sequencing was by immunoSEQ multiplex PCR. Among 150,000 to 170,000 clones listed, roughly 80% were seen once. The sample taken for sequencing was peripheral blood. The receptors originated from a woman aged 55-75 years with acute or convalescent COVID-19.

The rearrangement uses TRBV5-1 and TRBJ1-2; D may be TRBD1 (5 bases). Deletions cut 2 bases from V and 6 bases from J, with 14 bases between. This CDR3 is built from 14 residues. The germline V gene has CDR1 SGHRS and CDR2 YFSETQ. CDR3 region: CASSLPPGVDGYTF. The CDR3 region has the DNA TGCGCCAGCAGCTTACCCCCGGGGGTAGATGGCTACACCTTC.

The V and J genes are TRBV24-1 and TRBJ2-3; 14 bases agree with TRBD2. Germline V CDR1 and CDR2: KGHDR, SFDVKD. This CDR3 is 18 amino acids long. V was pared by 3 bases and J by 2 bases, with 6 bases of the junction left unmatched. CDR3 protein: CATSDHGTSGGDTDTQYF. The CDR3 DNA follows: TGTGCCACCAGTGATCATGGGACTAGCGGGGGAGACACAGATACGCAGTATTTT.

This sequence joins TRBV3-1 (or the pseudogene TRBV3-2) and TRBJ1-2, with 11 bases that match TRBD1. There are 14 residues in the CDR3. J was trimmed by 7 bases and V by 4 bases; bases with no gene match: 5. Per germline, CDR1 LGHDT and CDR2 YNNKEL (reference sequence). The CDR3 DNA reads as TGTGCCAGCAGCCTCGGACAGGGGGCTGGTGGCTACACCTTC. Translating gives CASSLGQGAGGYTF.

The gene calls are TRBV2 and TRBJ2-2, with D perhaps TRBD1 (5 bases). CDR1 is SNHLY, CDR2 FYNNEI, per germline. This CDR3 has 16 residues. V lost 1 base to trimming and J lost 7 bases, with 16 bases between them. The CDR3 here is CASSEGGPQFGGELFF. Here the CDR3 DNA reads TGTGCCAGCAGTGAAGGGGGCCCCCAGTTCGGCGGGGAGCTGTTTTTT.

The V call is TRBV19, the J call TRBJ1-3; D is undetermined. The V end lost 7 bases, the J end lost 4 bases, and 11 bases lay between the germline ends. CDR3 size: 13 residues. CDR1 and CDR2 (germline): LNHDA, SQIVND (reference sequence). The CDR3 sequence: CASTASSGNTIYF. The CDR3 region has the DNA TGTGCCAGTACCGCTTCTAGCGGAAACACCATATATTTT.

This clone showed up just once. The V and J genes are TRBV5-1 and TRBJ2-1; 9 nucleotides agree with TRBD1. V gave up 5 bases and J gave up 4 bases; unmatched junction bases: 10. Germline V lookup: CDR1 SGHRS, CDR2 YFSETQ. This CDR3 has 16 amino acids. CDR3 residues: CASRQNPGQGYNEQFF. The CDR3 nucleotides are TGCGCCAGCAGGCAAAATCCGGGACAGGGATACAATGAGCAGTTCTTC.